These 14 T cell receptor beta chains were sequenced from one sample in a study of blood T cell repertoires in COVID-19. TCRdb's table, derived via immunoSEQ multiplex PCR, lists solely in-frame clones and lacks some. The table shows fewer than 300,000 clones, with roughly 90% occurring only once. The specimen was peripheral blood. Receptors were obtained from a woman aged 25 to 39 with COVID-19, enrolled during active disease.

The chain employs TRBV10-1 and TRBJ1-1; D not resolved. Trimming pared 2 bases from V and 0 bases from J, leaving 4 bases between. This CDR3 region has 13 residues. Germline V gene lookup returns CDR1 WNHNN and CDR2 SYGVQD (reference sequence). The CDR3 DNA reads TGCGCCAGCAGTGAGAATATGAACACTGAAGCTTTCTTT. The encoded protein is CASSENMNTEAFF.

This clone was observed a few times. The chain couples TRBV6-5 to TRBJ2-2; 10 nucleotides align to TRBD1. The junction had 7 bases not matched to a gene; V was cut back by 7 bases and J by 8 bases. CDR1 is MNHEY and CDR2 is SVGAGI in the germline V gene. The CDR3 is made up of 14 amino acids. This CDR3 is CASTRGQGPGELFF. CDR3 coding DNA: TGTGCCAGCACTAGGGGACAGGGGCCGGGGGAGCTGTTTTTT.

The chain carries TRBV19 and TRBJ2-1; TRBD2 agrees at 7 bases. The J segment lost 2 bases and the V segment lost 8 bases, leaving 6 bases of the junction unmatched. Germline CDR1 reads LNHDA; CDR2 reads SQIVND (reference sequence). The CDR3 totals 14 residues. The CDR3 DNA follows: TGTGCCAGTGTAGCGGGCCTACCCTACAATGAGCAGTTCTTC. Translating gives CASVAGLPYNEQFF.

The chain is built from TRBV28 and TRBJ1-4; 7 bases agree with TRBD1. CDR3 length: 14 amino acids. Looked up from germline, CDR1 is MDHEN and CDR2 is SYDVKM. Trimming removed 4 bases from V and 7 bases from J; junction bases left unmatched: 6. The CDR3 is CASSSTGMGEKLFF. The CDR3 DNA is TGTGCCAGCAGTTCGACAGGGATGGGTGAAAAACTGTTTTTT.

This clone has a handful of counts. The CDR3: CASSLGTTNFYGYTF. DNA for the CDR3: TGTGCCAGCAGCTTGGGTACGACAAACTTTTATGGCTACACCTTC. This rearrangement joins TRBV5-6 to TRBJ1-2; D is ambiguous. Deletions cut 0 bases from V and 5 bases from J, with 14 bases between. In germline, CDR1 is SGHDT, CDR2 YYEEEE. The CDR3 contains 15 residues.

CDR3 residues: CASSSGYTGELFF. The CDR3 DNA reads TGTGCCAGCAGTTCAGGGTACACCGGGGAGCTGTTTTTT. The rearrangement uses TRBV25-1 and TRBJ2-2; D is possibly TRBD1 (5 bases). With 5 bases removed from V and 3 bases from J, the gap between germline ends came to 7 bases. The germline V gene encodes CDR1 MGHDK and CDR2 SYGVNS. The CDR3 runs 13 residues. Based on the CDR3 plus reference TRBV25-1 and TRBJ2-2, the full variable domain is EADIYQTPRYLVIGTGKKITLECSQTMGHDKMYWYQQDPGMELHLIHYSYGVNSTEKGDLSSESTVSRIRTEHFPLTLESARPSHTSQYLCASSSGYTGELFFGEGSRLTVL.

The gene calls are TRBV9 and TRBJ1-2; D may be TRBD1 (5 bases). Trimming took off 6 bases at V and 3 bases at J, with 18 bases between the two ends. Germline CDR1 reads SGDLS; CDR2 reads YYNGEE. This CDR3 has 15 residues. In DNA, the CDR3 is TGTGCCAGCACCGGACAAGGGGCGGGGGACTATGGCTACACCTTC. Translating gives CASTGQGAGDYGYTF. Combining the CDR3 with reference TRBV9 and TRBJ1-2 gives the whole variable domain DSGVTQTPKHLITATGQRVTLRCSPRSGDLSVYWYQQSLDQGLQFLIQYYNGEERAKGNILERFSAQQFPDLHSELNLSSLELGDSALYFCASTGQGAGDYGYTFGSGTRLTVV.

Here the CDR3 DNA reads TGTGCCAGTAGTATTAGCTGGACAGGGGCCGTTGAAGCTTTCTTT. This translates into CASSISWTGAVEAFF. This chain joins TRBV19 and TRBJ1-1; 9 bases are shared with TRBD1. The CDR3 contains 15 residues. CDR1 LNHDA and CDR2 SQIVND come from the germline V gene (reference sequence). The V gene end was trimmed by 3 bases and the J gene end by 7 bases; junction bases not matched to a gene: 9.

V is TRBV7-8 and J is TRBJ2-1, with 8 bases lining up with TRBD2. J lost 3 bases, V lost 5 bases, and 9 bases had no gene match. The CDR3 contains 16 residues. Germline V lookup: CDR1 SGHVS, CDR2 FQNEAQ. The chain's CDR3 is CASSVRTGTSYNEQFF. The CDR3 bases are TGTGCCAGCAGCGTTCGTACCGGGACTAGCTACAATGAGCAGTTCTTC.

The chain carries TRBV3-1 (or the pseudogene TRBV3-2) and TRBJ1-2; 8 bases are a match to TRBD1. V dropped 1 base and J dropped 4; count of bases not matched to a gene: 8. CDR1 LGHDT and CDR2 YNNKEL come from the germline V gene (reference sequence). The CDR3 loop spans 16 amino acids. CDR3: CASSQALDREVYGYTF. CDR3 DNA sequence: TGTGCCAGCAGCCAAGCCCTGGACAGGGAAGTCTATGGCTACACCTTC.

The V gene is TRBV5-1, the J gene TRBJ1-2; maybe TRBD1 (6 bases). There are 17 residues in the CDR3. Germline V lookup: CDR1 SGHRS, CDR2 YFSETQ. Trimming stripped 4 bases from V and 0 bases from J, with 19 bases between. The CDR3 nucleotides are TGCGCCAGCAGCCATCGGACAGCAACCTCAACTAACTATGGCTACACCTTC. The encoded protein is CASSHRTATSTNYGYTF.

The rearrangement links TRBV7-3 to TRBJ2-3; TRBD2 agrees at 10 bases. The V and J ends lost 4 bases and 6 bases, in that order; junction bases with no gene match: 10. The CDR3 runs 16 residues. Germline V lookup: CDR1 SGHTA, CDR2 FQGTGA. For the CDR3, the DNA is TGTGCCAGCAGCTCCCTAACTAGCGGGATGGCGGATACGCAGTATTTT. This translates into CASSSLTSGMADTQYF.

J is TRBJ2-7 and V is TRBV5-4, with 8 bases fitting TRBD1. The CDR3 is made up of 16 amino acids. The germline CDR1 and CDR2 sequences are SGHNT and YYREEE (reference sequence). The junction had 8 bases not matched to a gene; V was cut back by 0 bases and J by 3 bases. The CDR3 spells CASSLVAGTGHYEQYF. The DNA of the CDR3 is TGTGCCAGCAGCTTGGTGGCCGGGACAGGACACTACGAGCAGTACTTC.

This clone was counted once. The V call is TRBV5-1, the J call TRBJ1-6; TRBD1 matches 11 bases. Losses at the gene ends were 4 bases for V and 5 bases for J; bases not matched to a gene: 8. This CDR3 has 17 amino acids. The germline V gene has CDR1 SGHRS and CDR2 YFSETQ. CDR3 nucleotides: TGCGCCAGCAGCAACCGGGACAGGGGGTCGGATAATTCACCCCTCCACTTT. This sequence encodes CASSNRDRGSDNSPLHF.